This T cell receptor (beta chain) emerged from a study of T cell changes during pregnancy in multiple sclerosis. In this sample, this clone turned up a few times. The repertoire was sequenced with immunoSEQ multiplex PCR; TCRdb's copy has only in-frame clones and lacks some. The sample lists 73,000 or so clones; 91% were seen once. The CDR3 is made up of 15 amino acids. Trimming cost V 7 bases and J 0 bases, with 16 bases left between them. From germline, CDR1 is GTSNPN and CDR2 SVGIG (reference sequence). The origin of this receptor is a female donor with multiple sclerosis, enrolled in a pregnancy study. The J gene is TRBJ1-5, the V gene TRBV30; D remains ambiguous. The source material was peripheral blood, sampled in the second trimester of pregnancy. The CDR3 DNA sequence: TGTGCCTTTCCCACGAGGGTGAATAGCAATCAGCCCCAGCATTTT. Amino acid sequence: CAFPTRVNSNQPQHF.